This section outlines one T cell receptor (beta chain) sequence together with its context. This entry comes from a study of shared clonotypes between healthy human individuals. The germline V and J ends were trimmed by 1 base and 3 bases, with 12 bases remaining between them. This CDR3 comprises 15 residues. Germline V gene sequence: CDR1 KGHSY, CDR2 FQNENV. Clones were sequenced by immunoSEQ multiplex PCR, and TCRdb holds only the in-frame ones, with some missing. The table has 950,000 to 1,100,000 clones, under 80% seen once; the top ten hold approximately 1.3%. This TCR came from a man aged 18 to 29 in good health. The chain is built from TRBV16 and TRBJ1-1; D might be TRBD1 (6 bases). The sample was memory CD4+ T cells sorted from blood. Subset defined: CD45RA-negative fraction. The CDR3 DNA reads TGTGCCAGCAGCCAATACCGAGACAGGTACACTGAAGCTTTCTTT. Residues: CASSQYRDRYTEAFF.